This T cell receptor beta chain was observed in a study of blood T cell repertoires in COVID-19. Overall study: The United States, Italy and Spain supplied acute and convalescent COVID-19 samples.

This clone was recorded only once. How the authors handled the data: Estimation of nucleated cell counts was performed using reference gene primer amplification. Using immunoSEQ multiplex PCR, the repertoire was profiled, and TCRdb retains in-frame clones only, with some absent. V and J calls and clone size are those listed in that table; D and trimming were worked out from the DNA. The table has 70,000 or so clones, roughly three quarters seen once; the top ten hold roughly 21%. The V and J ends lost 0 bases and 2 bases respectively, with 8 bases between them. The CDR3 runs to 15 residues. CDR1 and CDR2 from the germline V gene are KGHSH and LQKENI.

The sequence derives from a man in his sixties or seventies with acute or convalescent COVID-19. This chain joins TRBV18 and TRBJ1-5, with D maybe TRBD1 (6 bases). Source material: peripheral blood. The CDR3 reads CASSPPGQGNQPQHF. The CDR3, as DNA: TGTGCCAGCTCACCACCGGGACAAGGCAATCAGCCCCAGCATTTT.